The rows below give T cell receptor beta chains drawn from one sample of a study of blood T cell repertoires in COVID-19. Profiling relied on immunoSEQ multiplex PCR, and the TCRdb table lists in-frame clones only, not all of them. The data show 250,000 to 350,000 clones, 86% seen once. Sequenced sample: peripheral blood. The source is a woman in her 70s with COVID-19, enrolled during active disease. Both conserved end residues are part of each CDR3. A D gene is named only where the DNA matches it firmly. Not every row has a clone size; where given, it reads once, few, many or a size class.

>TRBJ1-5|NA|TRBV19|NA
CASSIGQGFRQPQHF
TGTGCCAGTAGTATTGGCCAGGGGTTCCGTCAGCCCCAGCATTTT
>TRBJ2-7|NA|TRBV13|NA
CASSFLGQGVNEQYF
TGTGCCAGCAGCTTTCTCGGGCAGGGTGTCAACGAGCAGTACTTC
>TRBJ1-3|NA|TRBV30|NA
CAWSPRAGARGNTIYF
TGTGCCTGGAGTCCACGGGCGGGGGCGCGGGGAAACACCATATATTTT
>TRBJ1-2|NA|TRBV30|NA
CAWSPAGAASYTF
TGTGCCTGGAGTCCCGCGGGGGCTGCGAGCTACACCTTC
>TRBJ2-1|NA|TRBV11-2|TRBD2
CASSQQRGGSEQFF
TGTGCCAGCAGCCAACAGCGGGGGGGCAGTGAGCAGTTCTTC
>TRBJ2-7|NA|TRBV7-8|NA
CASSLEGTSSYEQYF
TGTGCCAGCAGCTTAGAAGGGACTTCCTCCTACGAGCAGTACTTC
>TRBJ1-3|NA|TRBV4-3|NA
CASSLGVSPSGNTIYF
TGCGCCAGCAGCCTGGGAGTGTCCCCCTCTGGAAACACCATATATTTT
>TRBJ2-1|NA|TRBV12-5|NA
CASGWGQVEQFF
TGTGCTAGTGGTTGGGGGCAGGTTGAGCAGTTCTTC
>TRBJ1-1|NA|TRBV19|NA
CATRRGEGYTEAFF
TGTGCCACCAGGAGGGGTGAAGGGTACACTGAAGCTTTCTTT
>TRBJ1-2|NA|TRBV6-5|NA
CASSYSSGLNYGYTF
TGTGCCAGCAGTTACTCGAGTGGGCTTAACTATGGCTACACCTTC
>TRBJ1-4|NA|TRBV2|NA
CASRRGGTNEKLFF
TGTGCCAGCCGTCGTGGGGGCACTAATGAAAAACTGTTTTTT
>TRBJ2-1|NA|TRBV18|TRBD2
CASSPPGLAGGGSYNEQFF
TGTGCCAGCTCACCACCGGGACTAGCGGGGGGGGGCTCCTACAATGAGCAGTTCTTC
>TRBJ1-3|NA|TRBV5-4|TRBD1
CASSLEGAVGNTIYF
TGTGCCAGCAGCTTGGAGGGGGCAGTAGGAAACACCATATATTTT
>TRBJ1-2|NA|TRBV7-9|TRBD1
CASSLGRTGGVSDYGYTF
TGTGCCAGCAGCTTAGGTCGGACAGGGGGCGTGAGTGACTATGGCTACACCTTC
>TRBJ2-7|NA|TRBV19|NA
CASRSETGSSYEQYF
TGTGCCAGTCGGAGCGAGACAGGAAGCTCCTACGAGCAGTACTTC
>TRBJ2-7|NA|TRBV10-3|TRBD2
CAISGRGELIEQYF
TGTGCCATCAGTGGCCGGGGGGAGCTCATCGAGCAGTACTTC
>TRBJ1-2|NA|TRBV27|TRBD1
CASSSGQGEANYGYTF
TGTGCCAGCAGTTCAGGACAGGGGGAGGCTAACTATGGCTACACCTTC
>TRBJ2-1|NA|TRBV24-1|NA
CATSDASTGNEQFF
TGTGCCACCAGTGACGCTTCGACAGGAAATGAGCAGTTCTTC
>TRBJ2-3|NA|TRBV27|NA
CASSKLAPTDTQYF
TGTGCCAGCAGTAAACTAGCTCCCACAGATACGCAGTATTTT
>TRBJ2-3|NA|TRBV2|NA
CATSQGTDTQYF
TGTGCCACCTCCCAGGGCACAGATACGCAGTATTTT
>TRBJ1-1|NA|TRBV11-2|NA
CASTPGGVNTEAFF
TGTGCCAGCACCCCCGGGGGGGTGAACACTGAAGCTTTCTTT
>TRBJ2-3|NA|TRBV7-2|NA
CASSLTEYTQYF
TGTGCCAGCAGCTTGACAGAGTATACGCAGTATTTT
>TRBJ1-1|NA|TRBV5-1|NA
CASSLDRDGNTEAFF
TGCGCCAGCAGCTTGGACAGGGATGGCAACACTGAAGCTTTCTTT
>TRBJ1-2|NA|TRBV29-1|TRBD1
CSVVTGGYGYTF
TGCAGCGTTGTAACAGGGGGCTATGGCTACACCTTC
>TRBJ1-2|once|TRBV3-1/TRBV3-2|TRBD1
CASSLSTGTYGYTF
TGTGCCAGCAGCCTATCGACAGGGACCTATGGCTACACCTTC
>TRBJ2-3|NA|TRBV7-9|NA
CASSLPTGMGRDTQYF
TGTGCCAGCAGCTTACCCACAGGGATGGGGCGCGATACGCAGTATTTT
>TRBJ2-2|few|TRBV6-5|NA
CASSYSTGPTGELFF
TGTGCCAGCAGTTACTCTACAGGGCCCACCGGGGAGCTGTTTTTT
>TRBJ1-6|NA|TRBV6-5|NA
CASRGLFYNSPLHF
TGTGCCAGCAGGGGGCTATTTTATAATTCACCCCTCCACTTT
>TRBJ2-7|NA|TRBV30|TRBD2
CAWSQRGESYEQYF
TGTGCCTGGAGTCAGCGGGGGGAGTCCTACGAGCAGTACTTC
>TRBJ2-3|NA|TRBV29-1|NA
CSVEPGSGGDTQYF
TGCAGCGTTGAACCGGGGTCGGGCGGGGATACGCAGTATTTT
>TRBJ2-1|NA|TRBV19|NA
CASSITIADNEQFF
TGTGCCAGTAGTATAACGATAGCGGACAATGAGCAGTTCTTC
>TRBJ2-6|once|TRBV12-5|NA
CASGLATEYSGANVLTF
TGTGCTAGTGGTTTGGCGACAGAGTACTCTGGGGCCAACGTCCTGACTTTC
>TRBJ1-1|NA|TRBV27|NA
CASSLGQGSTEAFF
TGTGCCAGCAGTTTAGGCCAGGGTTCCACTGAAGCTTTCTTT
>TRBJ2-3|once|TRBV5-1|TRBD2
CASRAGVSDTQYF
TGCGCCAGCAGGGCGGGGGTGTCAGATACGCAGTATTTT
>TRBJ1-4|NA|TRBV10-3|TRBD1
CATNRGTNEKLFF
TGTGCCACGAACAGGGGCACTAATGAAAAACTGTTTTTT
>TRBJ1-1|NA|TRBV18|NA
CASSQRQVLDEAFF
TGTGCCAGCTCACAACGACAGGTTCTAGATGAAGCTTTCTTT
>TRBJ1-6|NA|TRBV11-2|TRBD1
CASSATGDYNSPLHF
TGTGCCAGCAGTGCGACAGGGGACTATAATTCACCCCTCCACTTT
>TRBJ2-2|NA|TRBV19|TRBD1
CASSSLGQVQSGTGELFF
TGTGCCAGTAGTTCCTTGGGACAGGTCCAAAGTGGGACCGGGGAGCTGTTTTTT
>TRBJ2-6|NA|TRBV9|NA
CASSAGNSGANVLTF
TGTGCCAGCAGCGCAGGGAACTCTGGGGCCAACGTCCTGACTTTC
>TRBJ1-1|NA|TRBV18|TRBD1
CASSPGGGLNTEAFF
TGTGCCAGCTCTCCAGGGGGGGGTCTAAACACTGAAGCTTTCTTT
>TRBJ2-7|NA|TRBV6-5|NA
CASSSPGSYEQYF
TGTGCCAGCAGTTCCCCGGGCTCCTACGAGCAGTACTTC
>TRBJ1-2|few|TRBV7-2|TRBD1
CASSLGQFYGYTF
TGTGCCAGCAGCTTGGGACAGTTTTATGGCTACACCTTC
>TRBJ1-1|NA|TRBV6-1|TRBD1
CASSGTGEGWTEAFF
TGTGCCAGCAGTGGGACAGGGGAGGGGTGGACTGAAGCTTTCTTT
>TRBJ2-3|NA|TRBV24-1|TRBD2
CATSDRSGTSGGVFGTDTQYF
TGTGCCACCAGTGATCGCTCCGGGACTAGCGGGGGGGTATTTGGCACAGATACGCAGTATTTT
>TRBJ1-5|few|TRBV11-3|NA
CASSCLGRVDSNQPQHF
TGTGCCAGCAGTTGCCTCGGCAGGGTCGACAGCAATCAGCCCCAGCATTTT
>TRBJ1-2|few|TRBV28|NA
CASSLVGQGGGGYTF
TGTGCCAGCAGTTTAGTGGGGCAGGGTGGTGGAGGCTACACCTTC
>TRBJ1-1|once|TRBV28|TRBD1
CASSLGIQGRAFF
TGTGCCAGCAGTTTAGGCATACAGGGGAGAGCTTTCTTT
>TRBJ1-1|few|TRBV5-1|TRBD1
CASSLGDSPDTEAFF
TGCGCCAGCAGCTTGGGGGACAGCCCGGACACTGAAGCTTTCTTT
>TRBJ2-1|NA|TRBV2|NA
CASRGGQNVREQFF
TGTGCCAGCAGGGGCGGACAAAACGTACGTGAGCAGTTCTTC
>TRBJ2-1|NA|TRBV14|NA
CASSQRIGERSYNEQFF
TGTGCCAGCAGCCAACGAATCGGGGAACGCTCCTACAATGAGCAGTTCTTC
>TRBJ1-4|NA|TRBV18|NA
CASSPLSGGAGEKLFF
TGTGCCAGCTCACCATTATCTGGCGGGGCTGGTGAAAAACTGTTTTTT
>TRBJ1-1|NA|TRBV2|TRBD1
CASSPTGTPEAFF
TGTGCCAGCAGCCCGACAGGGACCCCTGAAGCTTTCTTT
>TRBJ1-1|NA|TRBV12-3/TRBV12-4|NA
CASRGQNTEAFF
TGTGCCAGCAGGGGGCAAAACACTGAAGCTTTCTTT
>TRBJ2-2|NA|TRBV7-9|TRBD2
CASSSGGGATGELFF
TGTGCCAGCAGCTCCGGCGGGGGGGCCACGGGGGAGCTGTTTTTT
>TRBJ2-3|NA|TRBV2|NA
CASTQRGGDTQYF
TGTGCCAGCACTCAAAGGGGGGGTGATACGCAGTATTTT